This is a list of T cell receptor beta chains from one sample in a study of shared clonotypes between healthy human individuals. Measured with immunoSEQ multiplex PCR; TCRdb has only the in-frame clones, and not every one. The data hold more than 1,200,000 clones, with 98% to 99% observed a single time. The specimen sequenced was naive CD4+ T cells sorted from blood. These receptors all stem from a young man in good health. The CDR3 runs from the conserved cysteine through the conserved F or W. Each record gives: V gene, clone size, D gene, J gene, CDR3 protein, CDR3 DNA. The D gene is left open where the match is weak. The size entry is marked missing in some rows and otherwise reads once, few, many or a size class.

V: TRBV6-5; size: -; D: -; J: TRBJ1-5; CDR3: CAPVCQPQHF; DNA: TGTGCCCCGGTTTGTCAGCCCCAGCATTTT
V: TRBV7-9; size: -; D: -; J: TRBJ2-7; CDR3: CASSLARGAQQYF; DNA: TGTGCCAGCAGCTTAGCCCGGGGGGCACAGCAGTACTTC
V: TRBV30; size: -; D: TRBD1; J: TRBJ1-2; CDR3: CAWSVQGQGVGYTF; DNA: TGTGCCTGGAGTGTACAAGGACAGGGGGTTGGCTACACCTTC
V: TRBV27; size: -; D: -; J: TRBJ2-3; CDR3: CASSIAGPHTDTQYF; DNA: TGTGCCAGCAGTATCGCGGGACCGCACACAGATACGCAGTATTTT
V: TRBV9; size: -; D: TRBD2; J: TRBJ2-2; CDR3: CASSVGPSGPSYTGELFF; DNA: TGTGCCAGCAGCGTAGGGCCTAGCGGGCCGAGCTACACCGGGGAGCTGTTTTTT
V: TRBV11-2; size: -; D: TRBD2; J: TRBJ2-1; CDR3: CASSLELAGYNEQFF; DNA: TGTGCCAGCAGCTTAGAACTAGCGGGCTACAATGAGCAGTTCTTC
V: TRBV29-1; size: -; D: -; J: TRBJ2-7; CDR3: CSARRGGREQYF; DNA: TGCAGCGCCCGCCGAGGTGGGAGGGAGCAGTACTTC
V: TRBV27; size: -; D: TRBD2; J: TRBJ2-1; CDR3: CASSSPGGVAGIMSHEQFF; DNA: TGTGCCAGCAGTTCCCCTGGGGGAGTAGCGGGGATAATGTCGCATGAGCAGTTCTTC
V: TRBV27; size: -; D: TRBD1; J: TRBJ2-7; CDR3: CASRRTGSSYEQYF; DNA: TGTGCCAGCAGAAGGACAGGGAGTTCCTACGAGCAGTACTTC
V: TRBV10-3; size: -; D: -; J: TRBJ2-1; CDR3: CAIRRDSYYNEQFF; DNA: TGTGCCATCCGCCGGGACTCTTATTACAATGAGCAGTTCTTC
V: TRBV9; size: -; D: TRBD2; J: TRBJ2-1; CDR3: CASSVLAGGSYNEQFF; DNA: TGTGCCAGCAGCGTATTAGCGGGAGGGTCCTACAATGAGCAGTTCTTC
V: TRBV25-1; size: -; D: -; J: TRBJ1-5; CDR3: CASSDSRKANQPQHF; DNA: TGTGCCAGCAGTGACTCTCGGAAAGCAAATCAGCCCCAGCATTTT
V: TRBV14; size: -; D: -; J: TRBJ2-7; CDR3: CASSDLGHEQYF; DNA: TGTGCCAGCAGCGACCTAGGGCACGAGCAGTACTTC
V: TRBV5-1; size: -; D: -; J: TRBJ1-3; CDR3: CASSLFGTDSGNTIYF; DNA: TGCGCCAGCAGCTTGTTCGGCACAGACTCTGGAAACACCATATATTTT
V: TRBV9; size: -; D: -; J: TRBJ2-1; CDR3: CASSPQGDPYNEQFF; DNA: TGTGCCAGCAGCCCCCAGGGAGACCCTTACAATGAGCAGTTCTTC
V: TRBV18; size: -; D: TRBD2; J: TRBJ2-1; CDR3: CASSPLSGRTKDEQFF; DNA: TGTGCCAGCTCACCACTTAGCGGGAGGACAAAAGACGAGCAGTTCTTC
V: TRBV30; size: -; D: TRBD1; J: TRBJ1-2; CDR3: CAWSVGTGGIGEGYTF; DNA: TGTGCCTGGAGTGTAGGCACAGGGGGCATCGGCGAAGGCTACACCTTC
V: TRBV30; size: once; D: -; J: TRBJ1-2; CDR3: CAWSVGDYGYTF; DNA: TGTGCCTGGAGTGTGGGGGATTATGGCTACACCTTC
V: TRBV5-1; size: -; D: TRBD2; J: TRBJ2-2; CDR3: CASSLLAGTNTGELFF; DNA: TGCGCCAGCAGCTTACTAGCGGGAACGAACACCGGGGAGCTGTTTTTT
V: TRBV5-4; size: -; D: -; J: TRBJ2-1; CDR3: CASSPIPRYEQFF; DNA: TGTGCCAGCAGTCCAATCCCGAGATATGAGCAGTTCTTC
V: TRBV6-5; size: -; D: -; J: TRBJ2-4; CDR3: CASSFGKLDNIQYF; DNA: TGTGCCAGCAGTTTTGGTAAACTGGACAACATTCAGTACTTC
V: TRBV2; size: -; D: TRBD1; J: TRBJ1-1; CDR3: CASSELQGGQTEAFF; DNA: TGTGCCAGCAGCGAACTACAGGGGGGGCAGACTGAAGCTTTCTTT
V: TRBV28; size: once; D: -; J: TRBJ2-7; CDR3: CASSPPFGYEQYF; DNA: TGTGCCAGCAGTCCGCCCTTCGGGTACGAGCAGTACTTC
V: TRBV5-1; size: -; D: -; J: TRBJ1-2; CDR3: CASSYVGGGGYTF; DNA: TGCGCCAGCAGCTATGTAGGGGGAGGTGGCTACACCTTC
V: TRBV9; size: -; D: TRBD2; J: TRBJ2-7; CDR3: CASSARLAGGLGGEQYF; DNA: TGTGCCAGCAGCGCCCGACTAGCGGGAGGGCTGGGGGGCGAGCAGTACTTC
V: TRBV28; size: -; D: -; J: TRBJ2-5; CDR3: CASSSPLGRGEDF; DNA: TGTGCCAGCAGTTCGCCACTGGGCAGGGGGGAAGACTTC
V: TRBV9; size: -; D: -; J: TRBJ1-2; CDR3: CASSVGGAWNYGYTF; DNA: TGTGCCAGCAGCGTAGGAGGGGCTTGGAACTATGGCTACACCTTC
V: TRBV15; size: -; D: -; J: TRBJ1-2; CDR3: CATSREGEDYGYTF; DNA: TGTGCCACCAGCAGAGAAGGGGAGGACTATGGCTACACCTTC
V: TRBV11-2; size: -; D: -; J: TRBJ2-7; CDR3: CASSRATYEQYF; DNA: TGTGCCAGCAGCCGTGCGACCTACGAGCAGTACTTC
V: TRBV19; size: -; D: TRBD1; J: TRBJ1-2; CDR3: CASSTTGGPLYGYTF; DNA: TGTGCCAGTAGTACGACAGGGGGGCCACTCTATGGCTACACCTTC
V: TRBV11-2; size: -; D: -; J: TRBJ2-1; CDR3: CASSLHGNEQFF; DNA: TGTGCCAGCAGCTTACACGGGAATGAGCAGTTCTTC
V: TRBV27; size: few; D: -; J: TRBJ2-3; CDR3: CASRYTDTQYF; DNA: TGTGCCAGCAGATACACAGATACGCAGTATTTT
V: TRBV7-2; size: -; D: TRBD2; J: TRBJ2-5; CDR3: CASSFRLARETQYF; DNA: TGTGCCAGCAGCTTTAGACTAGCTCGTGAGACCCAGTACTTC
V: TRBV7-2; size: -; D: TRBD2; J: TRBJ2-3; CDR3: CASSPLAGGPYHTQYF; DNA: TGTGCCAGCAGCCCCCTAGCGGGAGGCCCCTACCATACGCAGTATTTT
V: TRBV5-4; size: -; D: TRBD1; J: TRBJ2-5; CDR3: CASSIPDRGQETQYF; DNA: TGTGCCAGCAGCATCCCTGACAGGGGGCAAGAGACCCAGTACTTC
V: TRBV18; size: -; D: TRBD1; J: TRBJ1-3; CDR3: CASSAGQVSGNTIYF; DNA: TGTGCCAGCTCAGCCGGACAGGTCTCTGGAAACACCATATATTTT
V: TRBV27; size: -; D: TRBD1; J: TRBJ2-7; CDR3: CASSTPRQGFLEQYF; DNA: TGTGCCAGCAGTACCCCCAGACAGGGATTTTTGGAGCAGTACTTC
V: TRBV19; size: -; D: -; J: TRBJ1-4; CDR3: CASSIFAGNEKLFF; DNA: TGTGCCAGTAGTATTTTCGCCGGAAATGAAAAACTGTTTTTT
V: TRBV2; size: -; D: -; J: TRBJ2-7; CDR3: CASSATVVYEQYF; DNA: TGTGCCAGCAGCGCTACAGTCGTCTACGAGCAGTACTTC
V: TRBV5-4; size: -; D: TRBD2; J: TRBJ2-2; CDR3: CASSPTSGRDTGELFF; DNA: TGTGCCAGCAGCCCCACTAGCGGGAGAGACACCGGGGAGCTGTTTTTT
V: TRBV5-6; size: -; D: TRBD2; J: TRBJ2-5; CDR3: CASSQRGLGETQYF; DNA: TGTGCCAGCAGCCAGCGGGGCCTAGGGGAGACCCAGTACTTC
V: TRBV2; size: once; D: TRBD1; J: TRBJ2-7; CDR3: CASSPIDRGRYEQYF; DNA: TGTGCCAGCAGTCCCATTGACAGGGGGCGTTACGAGCAGTACTTC
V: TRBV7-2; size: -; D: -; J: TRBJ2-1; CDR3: CASQTKYYDEQFF; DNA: TGTGCCAGCCAAACTAAGTATTATGATGAGCAGTTCTTC
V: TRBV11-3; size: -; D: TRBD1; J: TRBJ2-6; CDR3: CASSLTQGADGANVLTF; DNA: TGTGCCAGCAGCTTAACCCAGGGGGCGGATGGGGCCAACGTCCTGACTTTC
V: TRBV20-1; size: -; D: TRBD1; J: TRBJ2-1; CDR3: CSARGTGGQFF; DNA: TGCAGTGCTAGAGGGACAGGGGGTCAGTTCTTC